A single sample gave rise to the 26 T cell receptor beta chains below, sequenced in a study of OX40 agonist ivuxolimab in advanced cancers. Method: immunoSEQ multiplex PCR; TCRdb's copy keeps in-frame clones and lacks some. In the table there are about 62,000 clones, approximately 79% of which are singletons. Source: CD4+ or CD8+ T cells sorted from blood, taken in a trial of the OX40 agonist ivuxolimab. These receptors came from an adult with an advanced solid tumor such as melanoma, head and neck, liver or kidney cancer.

The chain's CDR3 is CASSLRQGSSGNTIYF. The CDR3 bases are TGTGCCAGCAGCTTAAGACAGGGTAGCTCTGGAAACACCATATATTTT. This sequence joins TRBV7-3 and TRBJ1-3; 7 bases map to TRBD1. The CDR3 totals 16 residues. With 1 base clipped from V and 0 bases from J, the junction kept 3 bases outside the gene matches. CDR1 and CDR2 from the germline V gene are SGHTA and FQGTGA.

This clone has ten or more counts. V gene TRBV29-1 combines with J gene TRBJ2-2; no clear D gene. Germline V CDR1 and CDR2: SQVTM, ANQGSEA. V was cut by 5 bases and J by 1 base, with 5 bases left in between. CDR3 size: 12 residues. In DNA, the CDR3 is TGCAGCGTTCTCAGGAACACCGGGGAGCTGTTTTTT. The encoded protein is CSVLRNTGELFF.

V gene TRBV5-6 combines with J gene TRBJ2-7; D not resolved. This CDR3 comprises 13 residues. Per the germline V gene, CDR1 is SGHDT and CDR2 is YYEEEE. V lost 4 bases and J 4 bases, leaving 12 bases between the germline ends. CDR3 bases: TGTGCCAGCAGCCGAGAATACGAGTACGAGCAGTACTTC. This encodes CASSREYEYEQYF.

The rearrangement joins TRBV6-1 to TRBJ2-7; 8 bases fit TRBD2. The trim removed 4 bases at V and 6 bases at J, leaving 5 bases unmatched. The V gene's germline CDR1 is MNHNS and CDR2 SASEGT. The CDR3 totals 13 residues. The CDR3 loop reads CASSGDGRGEQYF. CDR3 sequence (DNA): TGTGCCAGCAGTGGCGACGGGAGGGGCGAGCAGTACTTC.

The rearrangement links TRBV2 to TRBJ2-3; no clear D gene. The CDR3 length is 15 residues. Germline CDR1 is SNHLY and CDR2 is FYNNEI. The ends were cut back, 3 bases at V and 1 base at J, with 11 bases in the middle. The CDR3: CASSDSGVGTDTQYF. The CDR3 region has the DNA TGTGCCAGCAGTGACTCTGGAGTAGGCACAGATACGCAGTATTTT.

This chain uses TRBV18 with TRBJ2-1; TRBD2 matches at 8 bases. The CDR3 runs to 14 residues. Germline values: CDR1 KGHSH, CDR2 LQKENI. J lost 1 base, V lost 6 bases, and 2 bases had no gene match. CDR3 sequence (DNA): TGTGCCAGCTCCGGACTAGCTTCCTACAATGAGCAGTTCTTC. It translates to CASSGLASYNEQFF. The full variable domain, with the rest looked up from reference TRBV18 and TRBJ2-1, is NAGVMQNPRHLVRRRGQEARLRCSPMKGHSHVYWYRQLPEEGLKFMVYLQKENIIDESGMPKERFSAEFPKEGPSILRIQQVVRGDSAAYFCASSGLASYNEQFFGPGTRLTVL.

The chain has TRBV5-4 and TRBJ2-3, with a weak D call TRBD2 (7 bases). The CDR3 is 14 amino acids. Germline loops: CDR1 SGHNT, CDR2 YYREEE (reference sequence). Deletions cut 4 bases from V and 4 bases from J, with 13 bases between. In DNA, the CDR3 is TGTGCCAGCAGCGATCCCGGGGGGCCAGATACGCAGTATTTT. Translated: CASSDPGGPDTQYF. Together with reference TRBV5-4 and TRBJ2-3, the CDR3 gives the full variable domain: ETGVTQSPTHLIKTRGQQVTLRCSSQSGHNTVSWYQQALGQGPQFIFQYYREEENGRGNFPPRFSGLQFPNYSSELNVNALELDDSALYLCASSDPGGPDTQYFGPGTRLTVL.

The gene calls are TRBV6-1 and TRBJ2-2, with 7 bases lining up with TRBD2. Germline V gives CDR1 MNHNS, CDR2 SASEGT. With 6 bases clipped from V and 4 bases from J, the junction kept 5 bases outside the gene matches. The CDR3 covers 14 residues. CDR3 protein: CASRWDYRTGELFF. CDR3 coding DNA: TGTGCCAGCAGATGGGACTACCGCACCGGGGAGCTGTTTTTT.

The rearrangement joins TRBV21-1 to TRBJ1-5. TRBV21-1 is given as a pseudogene. This CDR3 has 11 residues. The CDR3 here is CASNSNQPQHF. The DNA of the CDR3 is TGTGCCAGCAATTCTAATCAGCCCCAGCATTTT.

The CDR3 DNA sequence: TGTGCCAGCAGCTTGGGTACCTACAATGAGCAGTTCTTC. Translated, it gives CASSLGTYNEQFF. V gene TRBV7-2 combines with J gene TRBJ2-1; unclear D gene. The germline CDR1 and CDR2 sequences are SGHTA and FQGNSA. V was pared by 3 bases and J by 2 bases, with 5 bases between. The CDR3 covers 13 residues.

V is TRBV10-2 and J is TRBJ2-1; 15 bases are a match to TRBD2. V lost 7 bases, J lost 14 bases, and 6 bases stayed unmatched. Germline loops: CDR1 WSHSY, CDR2 SAAADI. The CDR3 covers 13 residues. CDR3 in amino acids: CASKSGLAGGEFF. The CDR3, as DNA: TGCGCCAGCAAGTCGGGACTAGCGGGAGGAGAGTTCTTC.

The chain is built from TRBV27 and TRBJ1-1; TRBD1 matches 7 bases. The CDR3 is made up of 13 amino acids. Germline assignment: CDR1 MNHEY and CDR2 SMNVEV (reference sequence). V dropped 6 bases and J dropped 8; count of bases not matched to a gene: 9. The CDR3 spells CASSKLQGREAFF. CDR3 DNA sequence: TGTGCCAGCAGCAAGCTACAGGGGAGGGAAGCTTTCTTT.

The chain carries TRBV5-6 and TRBJ1-2, with 7 bases that match TRBD1. V was clipped by 4 bases and J by 7 bases; unmatched bases: 10. Germline CDR1 and CDR2: SGHDT and YYEEEE. The CDR3 runs 14 residues. For the CDR3, the DNA is TGTGCCAGCAGCGCCCGACAGGGTTTGAGTGGCTACACCTTC. Encoded protein: CASSARQGLSGYTF.

The CDR3 coding sequence is TGTGCCAGCAACACTGGACTAGCGGGGTCCTACGAGCAGTACTTC. It translates to CASNTGLAGSYEQYF. The rearrangement uses TRBV6-5 and TRBJ2-7, with 12 bases fitting TRBD2. The CDR3 contains 15 residues. Germline-derived CDR1 and CDR2 are MNHEY and SVGAGI. Losses at the gene ends were 7 bases for V and 1 base for J; bases not matched to a gene: 5.

The table lists this clone with a few counts. This chain connects TRBV7-3 to TRBJ2-2; weak D call: TRBD2 (6 bases). Trimming took off 4 bases at V and 9 bases at J, with 12 bases between the two ends. Germline V lookup: CDR1 SGHTA, CDR2 FQGTGA. The CDR3 covers 13 residues. CDR3 residues: CASSSGLDRELFF. The CDR3 DNA is TGTGCCAGCAGCTCGGGACTCGATAGGGAGCTGTTTTTT.

A word on this clone: A read error is possible here, since a much larger clone lies one base away. Other DNA sequences in the same sample also yield this CDR3. The chain carries TRBV9 and TRBJ2-5, with TRBD2 matching 7 bases. Germline V gene sequence: CDR1 SGDLS, CDR2 YYNGEE. The CDR3 is made up of 15 amino acids. CDR3 in DNA: TGCGCCAGCAGCACGACCGGGACTACACAAGAGACCCAGTACTTC. Translated, it gives CASSTTGTTQETQYF.

DNA of the CDR3: TGCGCCAGCAGTCTCTCAGCAGGAGTCCAAGAGACCCAGTACTTC. Its protein product is CASSLSAGVQETQYF. This chain links TRBV23-1 with TRBJ2-5, with no clear D. TRBV23-1 is an ORF, with its function uncertain. CDR3 size: 15 residues. Trimming cost V 4 bases and J 1 base, with 13 bases left between them.

This clone was counted only a few times. V gene TRBV4-1 combines with J gene TRBJ2-7; 8 nucleotides match TRBD1. The junction had 7 bases not matched to a gene; V was cut back by 0 bases and J by 6 bases. CDR1 is MGHRA, CDR2 YSYEKL, per germline. The CDR3 covers 15 residues. CDR3 residues: CASSQDLRTGLEQYF. CDR3 coding DNA: TGCGCCAGCAGCCAAGATCTTAGGACAGGGCTCGAGCAGTACTTC.

V gene TRBV21-1 combines with J gene TRBJ1-5. TRBV21-1 is a recognized pseudogene. This CDR3 has 16 amino acids. CDR3 residues: CASTVPQYLLNQPQHF. CDR3 nucleotide sequence: TGTGCCAGCACTGTTCCCCAGTACCTCCTAAATCAGCCCCAGCATTTT.

The chain recombines TRBV5-6 with TRBJ1-1; perhaps TRBD1 as D (6 bases). V was clipped by 0 bases and J by 0 bases, with 21 bases between them. The germline gives CDR1 SGHDT, CDR2 YYEEEE. This CDR3 is built from 19 residues. The CDR3 region is CASSLEGGAYTLLNTEAFF. CDR3 nucleotide sequence: TGTGCCAGCAGCTTGGAGGGGGGCGCTTATACCCTTCTGAACACTGAAGCTTTCTTT.

The chain is built from TRBV7-3 and TRBJ2-1; the match to TRBD2 covers 7 bases. Germline CDR1 reads SGHTA; CDR2 reads FQGTGA. This CDR3 spans 14 amino acids. Trimming removed 3 bases from V and 7 bases from J; junction bases left unmatched: 6. CDR3 in DNA: TGTGCCAGCAGCTTTGGCGGGAGCAGGAATGAGCAGTTCTTC. Translated: CASSFGGSRNEQFF.

The CDR3 sequence: CASSLYPVDEQYF. The CDR3 nucleotides read TGTGCCAGCAGCTTATATCCAGTTGACGAGCAGTACTTC. The chain recombines TRBV7-2 with TRBJ2-7; D gene unclear. CDR3 length: 13 amino acids. V was cut by 2 bases and J by 5 bases, with 10 bases left in between. Germline V gene data show CDR1 as SGHTA and CDR2 as FQGNSA.

This clone has just a few counts. The V and J genes are TRBV28 and TRBJ2-3; 11 bases match TRBD2. The CDR3 consists of 16 residues. After removal of 6 bases from V and 0 bases from J, the junction contained 5 bases not matched to a gene. Looked up from germline, CDR1 is MDHEN and CDR2 is SYDVKM. The CDR3 loop reads CASSHWTSGSTDTQYF. CDR3 DNA: TGTGCCAGCAGCCACTGGACTAGCGGGAGCACAGATACGCAGTATTTT.

The chain is built from TRBV28 and TRBJ2-7; 7 bases agree with TRBD1. Germline V gene sequence: CDR1 MDHEN, CDR2 SYDVKM. The trim removed 10 bases at V and 3 bases at J, leaving 9 bases unmatched. The CDR3 covers 13 residues. The CDR3 nucleotides read TGTGCCACCATTAGCACAGGGGACTACGAGCAGTACTTC. Translating gives CATISTGDYEQYF.

This clone came up once. CDR3 DNA sequence: TGTGCCAGCAGCTTAGCTGGGGGGCCCTCGAACACTGAAGCTTTCTTT. It translates to CASSLAGGPSNTEAFF. This rearrangement joins TRBV7-6 to TRBJ1-1; D might be TRBD1 (6 bases). The CDR3 has 16 residues. The germline V and J ends were trimmed by 0 bases and 1 base, with 12 bases remaining between them. The V gene's germline CDR1 is SGHVS and CDR2 FNYEAQ.

The chain employs TRBV25-1 and TRBJ1-2; D is unresolved. The CDR3 has 16 residues. V was cut by 0 bases and J by 0 bases, with 11 bases left in between. Germline V gene data show CDR1 as MGHDK and CDR2 as SYGVNS. The CDR3 sequence: CASSEYGEEANYGYTF. The DNA of the CDR3 is TGTGCCAGCAGTGAATACGGTGAGGAGGCTAACTATGGCTACACCTTC.